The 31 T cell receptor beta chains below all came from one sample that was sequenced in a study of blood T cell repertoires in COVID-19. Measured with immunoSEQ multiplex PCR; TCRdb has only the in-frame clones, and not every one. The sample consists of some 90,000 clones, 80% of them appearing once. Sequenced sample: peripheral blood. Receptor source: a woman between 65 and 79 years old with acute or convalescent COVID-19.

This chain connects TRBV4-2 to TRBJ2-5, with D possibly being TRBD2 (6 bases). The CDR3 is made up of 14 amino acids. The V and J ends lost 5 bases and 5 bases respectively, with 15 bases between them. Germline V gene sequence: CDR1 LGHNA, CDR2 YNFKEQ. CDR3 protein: CASSFPGDGETQYF. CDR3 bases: TGTGCCAGCAGCTTCCCGGGAGATGGGGAGACCCAGTACTTC.

CDR3 in DNA: TGCAGCGTTGAACAACACACAGATACGCAGTATTTT. Amino acid sequence: CSVEQHTDTQYF. The chain joins TRBV29-1 to TRBJ2-3; no firm D call. Trimming left V 2 bases short and J 2 bases short, with 5 bases between. Germline CDR1 is SQVTM and CDR2 is ANQGSEA. The length of the CDR3 is 12 residues.

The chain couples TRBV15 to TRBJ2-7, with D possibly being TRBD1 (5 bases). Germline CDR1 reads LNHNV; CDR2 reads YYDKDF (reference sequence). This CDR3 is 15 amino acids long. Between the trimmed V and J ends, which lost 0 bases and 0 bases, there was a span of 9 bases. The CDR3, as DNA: TGTGCCACCAGCAGAGATCAGGGCTACTCCTACGAGCAGTACTTC. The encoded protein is CATSRDQGYSYEQYF.

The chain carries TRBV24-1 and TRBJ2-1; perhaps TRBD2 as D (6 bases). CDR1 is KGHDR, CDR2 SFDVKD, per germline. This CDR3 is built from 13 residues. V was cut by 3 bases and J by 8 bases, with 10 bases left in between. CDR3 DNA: TGTGCCACCAGTGATGGAGGGTTCGATGAGCAGTTCTTC. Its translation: CATSDGGFDEQFF.

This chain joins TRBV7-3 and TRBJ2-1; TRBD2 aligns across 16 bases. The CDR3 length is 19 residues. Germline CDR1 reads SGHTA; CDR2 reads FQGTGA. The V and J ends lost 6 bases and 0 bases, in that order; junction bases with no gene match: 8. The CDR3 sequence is CASSSGTSGRASSYNEQFF. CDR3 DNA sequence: TGTGCCAGCAGTTCCGGGACTAGCGGGAGGGCTAGCTCCTACAATGAGCAGTTCTTC.

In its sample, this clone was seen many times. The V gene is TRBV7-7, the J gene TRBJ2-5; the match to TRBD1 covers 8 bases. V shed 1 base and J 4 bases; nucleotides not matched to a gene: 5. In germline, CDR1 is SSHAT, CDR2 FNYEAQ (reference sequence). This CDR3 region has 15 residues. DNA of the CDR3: TGTGCCAGCAGCTTAGTGACAGGGGTAGGAGAGACCCAGTACTTC. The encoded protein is CASSLVTGVGETQYF. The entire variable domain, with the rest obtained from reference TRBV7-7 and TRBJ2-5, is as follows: GAGVSQSPRYKVTKRGQDVTLRCDPISSHATLYWYQQALGQGPEFLTYFNYEAQPDKSGLPSDRFSAERPEGSISTLTIQRTEQRDSAMYRCASSLVTGVGETQYFGPGTRLLVL.

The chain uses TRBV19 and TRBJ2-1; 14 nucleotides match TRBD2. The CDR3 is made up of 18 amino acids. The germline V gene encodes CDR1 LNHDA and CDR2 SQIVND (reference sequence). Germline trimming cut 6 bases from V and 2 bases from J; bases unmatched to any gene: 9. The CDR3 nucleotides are TGTGCCAGTAGCCCTCCCAGGACTAGCGGGAGGACCTACAATGAGCAGTTCTTC. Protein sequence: CASSPPRTSGRTYNEQFF.

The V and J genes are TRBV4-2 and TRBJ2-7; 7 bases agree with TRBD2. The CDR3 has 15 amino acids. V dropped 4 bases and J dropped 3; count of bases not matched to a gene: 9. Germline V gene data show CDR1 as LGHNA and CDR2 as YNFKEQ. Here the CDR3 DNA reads TGTGCCAGCAGCCCCCACGGGGGGACTGGCTACGAGCAGTACTTC. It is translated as CASSPHGGTGYEQYF.

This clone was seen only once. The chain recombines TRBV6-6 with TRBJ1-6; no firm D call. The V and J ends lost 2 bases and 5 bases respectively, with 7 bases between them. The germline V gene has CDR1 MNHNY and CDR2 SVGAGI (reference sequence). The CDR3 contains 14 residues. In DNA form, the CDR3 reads TGTGCCAGCAGTTACAATAGAAATAATTCACCCCTCCACTTT. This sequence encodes CASSYNRNNSPLHF.

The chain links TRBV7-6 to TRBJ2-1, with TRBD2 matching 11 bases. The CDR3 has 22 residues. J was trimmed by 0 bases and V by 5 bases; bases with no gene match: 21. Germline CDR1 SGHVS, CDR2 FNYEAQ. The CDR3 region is CASSPLGLLAGALGGSYNEQFF. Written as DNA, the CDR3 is TGTGCCAGCAGCCCCCTGGGACTACTAGCGGGAGCACTGGGAGGCTCCTACAATGAGCAGTTCTTC.

CDR3 bases: TGTGCCAGCAGCCCGGGACAGGGAAGTACTGCTGGAAACACCATATATTTT. Translated, it gives CASSPGQGSTAGNTIYF. The rearrangement joins TRBV7-9 to TRBJ1-3, with 9 bases lining up with TRBD1. Trimming cost V 5 bases and J 2 bases; bases outside gene matches: 10. The CDR3 is made up of 17 amino acids. The V gene's germline CDR1 is SEHNR and CDR2 FQNEAQ (reference sequence).

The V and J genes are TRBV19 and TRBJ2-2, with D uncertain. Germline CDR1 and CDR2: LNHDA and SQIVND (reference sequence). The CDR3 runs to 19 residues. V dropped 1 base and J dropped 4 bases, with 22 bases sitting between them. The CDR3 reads CASSIGLRQALHGTGELFF. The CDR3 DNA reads TGTGCCAGTAGTATAGGTCTAAGGCAGGCACTCCATGGCACCGGGGAGCTGTTTTTT.

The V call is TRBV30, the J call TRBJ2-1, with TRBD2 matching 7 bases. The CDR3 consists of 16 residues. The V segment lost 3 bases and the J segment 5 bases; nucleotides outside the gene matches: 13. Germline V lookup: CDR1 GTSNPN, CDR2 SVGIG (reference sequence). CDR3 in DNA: TGTGCCTGGAGCCGCGGGGTGGGCGGGGGTGACAATGAGCAGTTCTTC. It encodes CAWSRGVGGGDNEQFF. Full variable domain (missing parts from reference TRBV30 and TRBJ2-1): SQTIHQWPATLVQPVGSPLSLECTVEGTSNPNLYWYRQAAGRGLQLLFYSVGIGQISSEVPQNLSASRPQDRQFILSSKKLLLSDSGFYLCAWSRGVGGGDNEQFFGPGTRLTVL.

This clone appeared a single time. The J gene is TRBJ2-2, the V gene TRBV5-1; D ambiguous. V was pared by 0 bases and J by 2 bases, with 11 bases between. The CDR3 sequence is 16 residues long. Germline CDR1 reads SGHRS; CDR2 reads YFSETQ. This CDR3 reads CASSLAGQVNTGELFF. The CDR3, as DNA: TGCGCCAGCAGCTTGGCCGGCCAGGTTAACACCGGGGAGCTGTTTTTT.

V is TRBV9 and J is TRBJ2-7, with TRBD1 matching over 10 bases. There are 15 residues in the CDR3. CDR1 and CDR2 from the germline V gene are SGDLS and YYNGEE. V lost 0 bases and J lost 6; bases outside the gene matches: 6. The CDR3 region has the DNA TGTGCCAGCAGCGTAGTAGGGGACAGGGGAAGCGAGCAGTACTTC. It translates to CASSVVGDRGSEQYF.

CDR3 nucleotides: TGTGCCAGCAGCCAACCCGGAGGTGTTGGGGAGACCCAGTACTTC. It encodes CASSQPGGVGETQYF. V is TRBV5-4 and J is TRBJ2-5, with D possibly matching TRBD2 (5 bases). The CDR3 consists of 15 residues. V was clipped by 4 bases and J by 5 bases, with 18 bases between them. Per the germline V gene, CDR1 is SGHNT and CDR2 is YYREEE (reference sequence).

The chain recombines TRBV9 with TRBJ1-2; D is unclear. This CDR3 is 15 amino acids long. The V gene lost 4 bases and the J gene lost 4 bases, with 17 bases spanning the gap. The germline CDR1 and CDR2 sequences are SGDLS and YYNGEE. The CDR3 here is CASSFGLEGGYGYTF. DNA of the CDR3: TGTGCCAGCAGCTTCGGTTTGGAAGGAGGCTATGGCTACACCTTC. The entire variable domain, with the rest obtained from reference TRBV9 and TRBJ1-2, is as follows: DSGVTQTPKHLITATGQRVTLRCSPRSGDLSVYWYQQSLDQGLQFLIQYYNGEERAKGNILERFSAQQFPDLHSELNLSSLELGDSALYFCASSFGLEGGYGYTFGSGTRLTVV.

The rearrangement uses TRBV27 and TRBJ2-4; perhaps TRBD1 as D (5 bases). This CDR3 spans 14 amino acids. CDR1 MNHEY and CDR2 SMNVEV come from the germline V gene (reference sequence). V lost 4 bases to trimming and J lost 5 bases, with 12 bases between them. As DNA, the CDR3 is TGTGCCAGCAGTTCAACAGGACGCCAAAACATTCAGTACTTC. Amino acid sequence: CASSSTGRQNIQYF.

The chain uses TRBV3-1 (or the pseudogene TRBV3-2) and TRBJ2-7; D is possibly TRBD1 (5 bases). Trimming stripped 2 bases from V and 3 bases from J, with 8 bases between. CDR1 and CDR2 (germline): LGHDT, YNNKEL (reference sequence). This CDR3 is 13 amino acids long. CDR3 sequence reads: CASSQQGFYEQYF. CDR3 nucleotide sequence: TGTGCCAGCAGCCAACAGGGTTTCTACGAGCAGTACTTC.

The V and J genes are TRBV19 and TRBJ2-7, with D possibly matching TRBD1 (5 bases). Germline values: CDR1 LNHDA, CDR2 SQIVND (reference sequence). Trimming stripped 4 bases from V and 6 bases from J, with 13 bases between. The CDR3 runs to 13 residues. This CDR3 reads CASSKDTLFEQYF. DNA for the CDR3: TGTGCCAGTAGTAAGGACACCCTGTTCGAGCAGTACTTC.

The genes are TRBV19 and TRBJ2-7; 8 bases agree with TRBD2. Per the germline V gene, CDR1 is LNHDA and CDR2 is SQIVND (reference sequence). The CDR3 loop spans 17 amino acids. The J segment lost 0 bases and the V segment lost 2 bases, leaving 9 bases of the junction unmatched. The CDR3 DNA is TGTGCCAGTAGTATAAGTACTAGCGGAGGTTTCTCCTACGAGCAGTACTTC. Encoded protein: CASSISTSGGFSYEQYF.

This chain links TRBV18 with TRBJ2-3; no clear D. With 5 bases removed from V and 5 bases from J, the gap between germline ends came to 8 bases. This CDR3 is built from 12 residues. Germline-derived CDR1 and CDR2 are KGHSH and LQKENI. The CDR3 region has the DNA TGTGCCAGCTCAACCTCGGTAGATACGCAGTATTTT. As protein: CASSTSVDTQYF.

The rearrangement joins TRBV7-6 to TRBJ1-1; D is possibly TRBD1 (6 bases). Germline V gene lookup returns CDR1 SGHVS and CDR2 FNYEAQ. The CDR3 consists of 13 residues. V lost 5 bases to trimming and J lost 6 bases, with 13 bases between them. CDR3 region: CASSPHGGSEAFF. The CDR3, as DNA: TGTGCCAGCAGCCCTCATGGGGGCTCTGAAGCTTTCTTT.

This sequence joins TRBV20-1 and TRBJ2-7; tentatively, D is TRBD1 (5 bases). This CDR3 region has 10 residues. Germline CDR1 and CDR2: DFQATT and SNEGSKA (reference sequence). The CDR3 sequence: CRSDSYEQYF. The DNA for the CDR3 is TGCAGATCAGACAGCTACGAGCAGTACTTC.

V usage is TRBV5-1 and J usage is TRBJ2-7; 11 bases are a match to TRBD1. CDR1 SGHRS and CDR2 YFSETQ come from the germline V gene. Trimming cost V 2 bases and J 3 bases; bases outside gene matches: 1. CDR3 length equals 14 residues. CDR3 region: CASSFGTGGYEQYF. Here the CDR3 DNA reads TGCGCCAGCAGCTTTGGGACAGGGGGCTACGAGCAGTACTTC.

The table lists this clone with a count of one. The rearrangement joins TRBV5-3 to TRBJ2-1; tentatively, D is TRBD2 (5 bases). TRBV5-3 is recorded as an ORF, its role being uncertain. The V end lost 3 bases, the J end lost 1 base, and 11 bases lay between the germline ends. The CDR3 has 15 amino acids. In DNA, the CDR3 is TGTGCCAGAAGCTGGACCAGGAGGTCCTACAATGAGCAGTTCTTC. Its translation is CARSWTRRSYNEQFF.

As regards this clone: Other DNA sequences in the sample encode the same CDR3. The CDR3 bases are TGTGCCAGCAGTGATCCTAGCGGAAGCACAGATACGCAGTATTTT. This encodes CASSDPSGSTDTQYF. The chain links TRBV2 to TRBJ2-3, with 7 positions matching TRBD2. The CDR3 length is 15 residues. CDR1 and CDR2 (germline): SNHLY, FYNNEI. The junction had 3 bases not matched to a gene; V was cut back by 3 bases and J by 0 bases.

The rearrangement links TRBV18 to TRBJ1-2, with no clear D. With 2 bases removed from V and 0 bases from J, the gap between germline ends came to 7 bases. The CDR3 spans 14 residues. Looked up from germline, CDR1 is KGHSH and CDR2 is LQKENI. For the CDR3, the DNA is TGTGCCAGCTCACCAGGCAGTTCTAACTATGGCTACACCTTC. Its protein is CASSPGSSNYGYTF. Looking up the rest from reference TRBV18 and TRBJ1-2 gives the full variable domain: NAGVMQNPRHLVRRRGQEARLRCSPMKGHSHVYWYRQLPEEGLKFMVYLQKENIIDESGMPKERFSAEFPKEGPSILRIQQVVRGDSAAYFCASSPGSSNYGYTFGSGTRLTVV.

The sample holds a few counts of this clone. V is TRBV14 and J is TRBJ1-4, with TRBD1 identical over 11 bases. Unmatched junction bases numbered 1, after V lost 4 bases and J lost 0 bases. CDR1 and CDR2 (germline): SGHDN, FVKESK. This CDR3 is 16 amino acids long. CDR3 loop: CASSRTGGATNEKLFF. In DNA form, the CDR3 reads TGTGCCAGCAGCCGGACAGGGGGCGCAACTAATGAAAAACTGTTTTTT. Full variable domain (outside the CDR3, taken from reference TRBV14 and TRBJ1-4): EAGVTQFPSHSVIEKGQTVTLRCDPISGHDNLYWYRRVMGKEIKFLLHFVKESKQDESGMPNNRFLAERTGGTYSTLKVQPAELEDSGVYFCASSRTGGATNEKLFFGSGTQLSVL.

This chain's CDR3 is CASSLSGRVGYEQYF. CDR3 in DNA: TGTGCCAGCTCCTTGAGCGGGAGAGTTGGCTACGAGCAGTACTTC. The genes are TRBV18 and TRBJ2-7; 8 nucleotides line up with TRBD2. Germline V gives CDR1 KGHSH, CDR2 LQKENI. The CDR3 totals 15 residues. J gave up 3 bases and V 6 bases, and 10 bases lay outside the gene matches.

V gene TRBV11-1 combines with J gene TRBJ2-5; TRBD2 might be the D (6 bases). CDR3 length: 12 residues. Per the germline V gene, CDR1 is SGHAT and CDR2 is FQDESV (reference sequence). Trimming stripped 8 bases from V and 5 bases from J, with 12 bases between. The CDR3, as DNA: TGTGCCAGCTCGGGGGTGGATGAGACCCAGTACTTC. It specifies CASSGVDETQYF.